Reported below is one TCR beta chain. Original analysis: Researchers report that nucleated cell counts were estimated from reference gene primer amplification. TCRdb's copy holds only in-frame clones and misses some; the assay was immunoSEQ multiplex PCR. Clone size and the V and J calls come from that table; the DNA yielded D and trimming. The repertoire includes approximately 210,000 clones, around 84% of them detected once, and approximately 20% sits in the top ten. This entry belongs to a study of blood T cell repertoires in COVID-19. About the research overall: Italy, Spain and the United States were the sources of the convalescent and acute COVID-19 samples. T cells, B-cell-depleted T cells, or PBMCs provided the cDNA or gDNA that served as material.

V lost 4 bases, J lost 1 base, and 10 bases stayed unmatched. The CDR3 has 16 residues. CDR1 is SGHNT and CDR2 is YYREEE in the germline V gene (reference sequence). Sample: peripheral blood. The chain uses TRBV5-4 and TRBJ2-7; TRBD2 agrees at 8 bases. The source is a man aged 25 to 45 with active or convalescent COVID-19. CDR3: CASSRRGGTGSYEQYF. As DNA, the CDR3 is TGTGCCAGCAGCCGTCGGGGGGGCACAGGATCCTACGAGCAGTACTTC.